This TCR beta chain stems from a study of cytomegalovirus exposure and HLA in healthy donors. Whole-study results and caveats: Previous analysis showed most TCR beta V segments were productive about 90% or about 30% of the time. The study found most TCR sequences rare, yet found some public TCRs in many donors. Reports described diagnosis of cytomegalovirus status by the classifier as highly specific and sensitive.

A remark on this clone: Its matching antigen is unknown.

PCR was performed using 60 Vbeta and 13 Jbeta primers. TCRdb's table, derived via immunoSEQ multiplex PCR, lists solely in-frame clones and lacks some. This sample has 120,000 to 150,000 clones; about 73% occur once, and the top ten carry 2.5% to 3.5%. Germline V gene lookup returns CDR1 SGHRS and CDR2 YFSETQ. Trimming took 4 bases from V and 5 from J, leaving 12 bases between them. This CDR3 spans 13 amino acids. What was sequenced was PBMCs. This chain links TRBV5-1 with TRBJ2-5; D is unresolved. This TCR came from a man aged 40-49 years in good health and CMV-seropositive. CDR3 region: CASSRSDGETQYF. The CDR3 DNA reads TGCGCCAGCAGCCGCTCCGACGGGGAGACCCAGTACTTC.